This T cell receptor beta chain was identified during a study of OX40 agonist ivuxolimab in advanced cancers. Study observations and caveats: Some nonresponders also had low normalized T-cell clonal expansion.

The V gene lost 7 bases and the J gene lost 3 bases, with 10 bases spanning the gap. Germline assignment: CDR1 MNHEY and CDR2 SVGAGI. This CDR3 contains 12 residues. Profiling relied on immunoSEQ multiplex PCR, and the TCRdb table lists in-frame clones only, not all of them. The data hold some 10,000 clones, with over 60% observed a single time. Sampled blood was obtained at baseline, cycle 4 day 1, and cycle 7 day 1. A remark on this clone: As yet, its antigen is unknown.

V and J are TRBV6-5 and TRBJ2-7; the D gene is possibly TRBD1 (5 bases). The sequencing used CD4+ or CD8+ T cells sorted from blood, collected in a trial of the OX40 agonist ivuxolimab. The receptor was isolated from an adult with an advanced solid tumor such as melanoma, head and neck, liver or kidney cancer. CDR3 coding DNA: TGTGCCAGCAACCCTGACAGCTACGAGCAGTACTTC. It encodes CASNPDSYEQYF.